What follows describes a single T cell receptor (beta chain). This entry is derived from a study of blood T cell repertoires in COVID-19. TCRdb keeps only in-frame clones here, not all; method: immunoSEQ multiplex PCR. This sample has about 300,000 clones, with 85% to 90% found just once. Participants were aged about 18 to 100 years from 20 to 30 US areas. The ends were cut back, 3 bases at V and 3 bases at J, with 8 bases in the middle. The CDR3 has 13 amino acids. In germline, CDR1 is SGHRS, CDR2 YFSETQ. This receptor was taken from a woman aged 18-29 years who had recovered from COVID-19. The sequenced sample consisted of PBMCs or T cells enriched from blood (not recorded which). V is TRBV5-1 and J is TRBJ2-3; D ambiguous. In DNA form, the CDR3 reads TGCGCCAGCAGCTCGTCTACTACAGATACGCAGTATTTT. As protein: CASSSSTTDTQYF. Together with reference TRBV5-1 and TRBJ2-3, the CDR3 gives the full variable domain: KAGVTQTPRYLIKTRGQQVTLSCSPISGHRSVSWYQQTPGQGLQFLFEYFSETQRNKGNFPGRFSGRQFSNSRSEMNVSTLELGDSALYLCASSSSTTDTQYFGPGTRLTVL.